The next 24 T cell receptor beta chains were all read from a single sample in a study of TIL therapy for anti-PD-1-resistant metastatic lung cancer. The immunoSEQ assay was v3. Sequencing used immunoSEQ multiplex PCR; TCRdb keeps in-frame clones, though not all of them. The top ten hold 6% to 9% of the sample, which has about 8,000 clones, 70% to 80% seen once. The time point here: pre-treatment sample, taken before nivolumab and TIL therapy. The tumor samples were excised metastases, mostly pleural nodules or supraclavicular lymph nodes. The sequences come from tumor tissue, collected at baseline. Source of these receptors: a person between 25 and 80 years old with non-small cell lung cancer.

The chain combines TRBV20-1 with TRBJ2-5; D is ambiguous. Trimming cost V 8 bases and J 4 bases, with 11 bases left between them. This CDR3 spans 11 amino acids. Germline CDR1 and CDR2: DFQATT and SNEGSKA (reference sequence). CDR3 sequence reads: CSTPDRETQYF. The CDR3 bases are TGCAGTACTCCTGACCGAGAGACCCAGTACTTC.

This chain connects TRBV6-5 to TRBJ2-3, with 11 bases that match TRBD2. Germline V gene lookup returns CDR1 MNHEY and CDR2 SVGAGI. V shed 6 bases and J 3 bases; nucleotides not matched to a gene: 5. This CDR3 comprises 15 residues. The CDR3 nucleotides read TGTGCCAGCAGGCTACTAGCGGGAGTGACAGATACGCAGTATTTT. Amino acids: CASRLLAGVTDTQYF.

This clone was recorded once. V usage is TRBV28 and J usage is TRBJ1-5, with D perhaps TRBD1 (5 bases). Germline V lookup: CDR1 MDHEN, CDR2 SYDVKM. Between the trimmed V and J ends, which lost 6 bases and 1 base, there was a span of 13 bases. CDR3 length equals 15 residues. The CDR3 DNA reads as TGTGCCAGCAGCCCAATGGGGGGAAGCAATCAGCCCCAGCATTTT. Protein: CASSPMGGSNQPQHF. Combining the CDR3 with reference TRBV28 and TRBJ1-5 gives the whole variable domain DVKVTQSSRYLVKRTGEKVFLECVQDMDHENMFWYRQDPGLGLRLIYFSYDVKMKEKGDIPEGYSVSREKKERFSLILESASTNQTSMYLCASSPMGGSNQPQHFGDGTRLSIL.

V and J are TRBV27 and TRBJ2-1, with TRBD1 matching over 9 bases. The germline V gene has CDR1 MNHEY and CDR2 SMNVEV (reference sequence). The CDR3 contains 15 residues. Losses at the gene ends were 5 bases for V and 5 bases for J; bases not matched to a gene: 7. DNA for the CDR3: TGTGCCAGCAGTACTACGGGACAGGGTAACAATGAGCAGTTCTTC. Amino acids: CASSTTGQGNNEQFF.

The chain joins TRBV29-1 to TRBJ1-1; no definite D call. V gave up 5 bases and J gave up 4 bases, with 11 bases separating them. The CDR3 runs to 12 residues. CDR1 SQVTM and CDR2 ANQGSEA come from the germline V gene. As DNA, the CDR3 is TGCAGCGTTCGTCACGCGGGCACTGAAGCTTTCTTT. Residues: CSVRHAGTEAFF. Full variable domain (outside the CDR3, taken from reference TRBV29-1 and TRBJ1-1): SAVISQKPSRDICQRGTSLTIQCQVDSQVTMMFWYRQQPGQSLTLIATANQGSEATYESGFVIDKFPISRPNLTFSTLTVSNMSPEDSSIYLCSVRHAGTEAFFGQGTRLTVV.

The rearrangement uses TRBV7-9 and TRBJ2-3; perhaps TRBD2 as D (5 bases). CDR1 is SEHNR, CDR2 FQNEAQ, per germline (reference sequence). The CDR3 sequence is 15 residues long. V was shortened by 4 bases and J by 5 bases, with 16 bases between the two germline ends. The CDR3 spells CASSSPGEGRDTQYF. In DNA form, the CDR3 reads TGTGCCAGCAGCTCCCCTGGGGAAGGGAGAGATACGCAGTATTTT.

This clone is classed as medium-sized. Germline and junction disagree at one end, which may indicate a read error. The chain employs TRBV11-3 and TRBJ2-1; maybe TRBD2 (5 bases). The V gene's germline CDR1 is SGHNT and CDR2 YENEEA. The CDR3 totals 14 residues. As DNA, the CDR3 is TGTGCCAGCACCTTAAATCCGGGGTTGAATGAGCAGTTCTTC. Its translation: CASTLNPGLNEQFF.

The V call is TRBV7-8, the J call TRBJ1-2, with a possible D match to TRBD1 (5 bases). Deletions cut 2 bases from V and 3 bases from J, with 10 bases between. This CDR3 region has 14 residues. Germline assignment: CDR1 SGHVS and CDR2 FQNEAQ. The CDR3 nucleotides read TGTGCCAGCAGCTTACTCCGGGGGGACTATGGCTACACCTTC. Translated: CASSLLRGDYGYTF.

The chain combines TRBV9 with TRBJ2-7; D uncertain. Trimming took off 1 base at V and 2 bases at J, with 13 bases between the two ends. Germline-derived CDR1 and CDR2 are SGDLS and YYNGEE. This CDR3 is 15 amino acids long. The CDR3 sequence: CASSVYGEPPYEQYF. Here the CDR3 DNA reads TGTGCCAGCAGCGTATATGGGGAACCTCCCTACGAGCAGTACTTC. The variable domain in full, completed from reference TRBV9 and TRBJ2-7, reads DSGVTQTPKHLITATGQRVTLRCSPRSGDLSVYWYQQSLDQGLQFLIQYYNGEERAKGNILERFSAQQFPDLHSELNLSSLELGDSALYFCASSVYGEPPYEQYFGPGTRLTVT.

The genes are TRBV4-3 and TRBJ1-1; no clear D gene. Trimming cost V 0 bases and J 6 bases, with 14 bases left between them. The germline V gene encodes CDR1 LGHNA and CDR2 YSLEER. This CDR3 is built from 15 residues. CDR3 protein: CASSQDPLTLAEAFF. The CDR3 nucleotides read TGCGCCAGCAGCCAAGATCCCCTGACGTTGGCTGAAGCTTTCTTT.

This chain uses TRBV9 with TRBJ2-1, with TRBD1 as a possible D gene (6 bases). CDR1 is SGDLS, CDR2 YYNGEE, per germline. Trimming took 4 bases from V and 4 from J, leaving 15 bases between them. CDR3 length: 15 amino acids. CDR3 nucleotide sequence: TGTGCCAGCAGCCCCCCGACAGGCCATTACAATGAGCAGTTCTTC. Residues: CASSPPTGHYNEQFF.

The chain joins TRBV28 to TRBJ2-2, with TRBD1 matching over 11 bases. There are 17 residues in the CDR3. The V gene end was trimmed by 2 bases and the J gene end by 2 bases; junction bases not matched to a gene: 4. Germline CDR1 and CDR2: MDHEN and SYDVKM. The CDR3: CASSLRTGGTNTGELFF. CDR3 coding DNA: TGTGCCAGCAGTTTAAGGACAGGGGGCACCAACACCGGGGAGCTGTTTTTT. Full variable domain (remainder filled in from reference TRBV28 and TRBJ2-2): DVKVTQSSRYLVKRTGEKVFLECVQDMDHENMFWYRQDPGLGLRLIYFSYDVKMKEKGDIPEGYSVSREKKERFSLILESASTNQTSMYLCASSLRTGGTNTGELFFGEGSRLTVL.

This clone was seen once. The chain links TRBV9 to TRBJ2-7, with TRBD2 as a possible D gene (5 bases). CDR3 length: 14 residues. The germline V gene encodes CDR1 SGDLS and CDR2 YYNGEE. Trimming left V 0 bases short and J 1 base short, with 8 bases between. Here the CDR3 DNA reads TGTGCCAGCAGCGTAGCCGGGGAATCCTACGAGCAGTACTTC. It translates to CASSVAGESYEQYF.

The CDR3 reads CASSVRVGGELFF. The CDR3 DNA reads as TGTGCCAGCAGCGTCAGGGTGGGCGGGGAGCTGTTTTTT. The chain joins TRBV9 to TRBJ2-2; D is perhaps TRBD1 (5 bases). The germline V gene encodes CDR1 SGDLS and CDR2 YYNGEE. The CDR3 covers 13 residues. Trimming took 2 bases from V and 7 from J, leaving 9 bases between them.

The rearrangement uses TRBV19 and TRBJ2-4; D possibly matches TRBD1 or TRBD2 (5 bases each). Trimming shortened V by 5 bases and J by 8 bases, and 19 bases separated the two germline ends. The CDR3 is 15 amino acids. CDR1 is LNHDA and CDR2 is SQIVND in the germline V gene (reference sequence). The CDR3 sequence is CASSGQRTPADIQYF. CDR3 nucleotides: TGTGCCAGTAGTGGGCAGCGGACACCCGCGGACATTCAGTACTTC.

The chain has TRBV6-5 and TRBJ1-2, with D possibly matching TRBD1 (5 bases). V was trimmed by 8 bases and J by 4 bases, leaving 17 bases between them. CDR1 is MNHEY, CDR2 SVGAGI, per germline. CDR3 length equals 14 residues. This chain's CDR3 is CASGPGRVGYGYTF. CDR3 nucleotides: TGTGCCAGCGGCCCCGGCAGGGTAGGCTATGGCTACACCTTC.

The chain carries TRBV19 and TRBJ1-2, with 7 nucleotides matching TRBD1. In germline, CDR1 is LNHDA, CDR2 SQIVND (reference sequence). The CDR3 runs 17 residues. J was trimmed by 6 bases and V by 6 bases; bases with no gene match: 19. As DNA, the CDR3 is TGTGCCAGTAGATCAGGTGAGGGGGCCGGCGGTCTTCATGGCTACACCTTC. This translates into CASRSGEGAGGLHGYTF.

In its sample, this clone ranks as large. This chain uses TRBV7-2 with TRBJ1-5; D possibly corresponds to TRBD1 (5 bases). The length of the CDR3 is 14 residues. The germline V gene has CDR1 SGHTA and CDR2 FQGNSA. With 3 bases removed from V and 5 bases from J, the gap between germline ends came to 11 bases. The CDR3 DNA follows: TGTGCCAGCAGCTTCTACGGGGGTTATCAGCCCCAGCATTTT. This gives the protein CASSFYGGYQPQHF.

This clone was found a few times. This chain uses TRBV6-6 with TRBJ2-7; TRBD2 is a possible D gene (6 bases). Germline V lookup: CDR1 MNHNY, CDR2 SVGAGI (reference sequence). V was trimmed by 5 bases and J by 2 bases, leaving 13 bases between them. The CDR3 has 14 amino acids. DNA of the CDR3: TGTGCCAGCAGTAGAAGCGGGCCTACCTACGAGCAGTACTTC. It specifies CASSRSGPTYEQYF.

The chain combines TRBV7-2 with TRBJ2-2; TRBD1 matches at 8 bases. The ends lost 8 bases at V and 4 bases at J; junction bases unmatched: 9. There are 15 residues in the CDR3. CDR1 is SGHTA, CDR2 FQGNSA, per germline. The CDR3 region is CASGRRTGTTGELFF. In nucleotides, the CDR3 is TGTGCCAGCGGACGCCGGACAGGGACCACCGGGGAGCTGTTTTTT.

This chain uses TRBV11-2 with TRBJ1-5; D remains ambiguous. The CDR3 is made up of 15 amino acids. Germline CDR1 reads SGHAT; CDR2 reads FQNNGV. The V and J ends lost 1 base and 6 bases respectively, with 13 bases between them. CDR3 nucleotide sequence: TGTGCCAGCAGCTTAGGATTCTCCGGCGGTCAGCCCCAGCATTTT. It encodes CASSLGFSGGQPQHF.

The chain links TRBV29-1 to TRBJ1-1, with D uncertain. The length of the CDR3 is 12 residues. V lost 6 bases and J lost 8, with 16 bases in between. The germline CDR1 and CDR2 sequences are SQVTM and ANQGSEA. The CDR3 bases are TGCAGCGTGGGGTGGGCCGCCTCCGAAGCTTTCTTT. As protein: CSVGWAASEAFF.

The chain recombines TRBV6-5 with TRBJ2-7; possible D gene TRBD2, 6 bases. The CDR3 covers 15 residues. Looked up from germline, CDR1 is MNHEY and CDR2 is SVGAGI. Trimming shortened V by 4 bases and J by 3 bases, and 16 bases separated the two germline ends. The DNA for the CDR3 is TGTGCCAGCAGTTCGGGAGAGGGGCCGATCTACGAGCAGTACTTC. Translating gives CASSSGEGPIYEQYF.

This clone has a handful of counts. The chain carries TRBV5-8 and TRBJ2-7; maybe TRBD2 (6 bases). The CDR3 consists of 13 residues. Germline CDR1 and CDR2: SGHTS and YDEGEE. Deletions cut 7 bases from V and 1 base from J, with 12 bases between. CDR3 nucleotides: TGTGCCAGCCGCCGGGGGAGATCCTACGAGCAGTACTTC. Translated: CASRRGRSYEQYF.